This T cell receptor (beta chain) was sequenced during a study of a mutant IDH1 vaccine in newly diagnosed glioma. Study-wide background: Investigators started vaccination 4-6 weeks after radiotherapy alone, or with temozolomide cycles.

Comment on this clone: Its antigen remains unidentified.

Clones were read by immunoSEQ multiplex PCR, and TCRdb kept only the in-frame ones, dropping some. The sample lists approximately 25,000 clones; around 76% were seen once. Whole-study results and caveats: Approximately 93% of patients showed vaccine-induced immune responses across multiple MHC alleles.

Per germline, CDR1 SGHAT and CDR2 FQNNGV. V was clipped by 5 bases and J by 7 bases, with 18 bases between them. The length of the CDR3 is 15 residues. Time point of the sample: week 47, end of study. Every vaccination contained 300 ug of the mutant IDH1 20-mer peptide and was paired with topical imiquimod. In weeks 1, 3, 5, 7, 11, 15, 19 and 23, patients were vaccinated. The chain links TRBV11-2 to TRBJ2-1; D is uncertain. This clonotype originated in a man aged 35-49 years with glioma. Some clones in this sample may be carry-over from other donors' samples. Sequencing used PBMCs, obtained from a glioma patient whose treatment included an IDH1 peptide vaccine. Here the CDR3 DNA reads TGTGCCAGCAGCCACCGCTCGGGTGGGATGAATGAGCAGTTCTTC. Its protein product is CASSHRSGGMNEQFF.